This T cell receptor (beta chain) was identified during a study of T cell responses to AZD1222 COVID-19 vaccine. The protocol was immunoSEQ multiplex PCR, while the TCRdb copy is restricted to in-frame clones and leaves out a portion. The table lists around 140,000 clones, over 85% of them singletons. The J segment lost 7 bases and the V segment lost 2 bases, leaving 4 bases of the junction unmatched. The CDR3 totals 15 residues. CDR1 is MNHEY and CDR2 is SVGEGT in the germline V gene. The genes are TRBV6-2 or TRBV6-3 and TRBJ2-1; 11 nucleotides match TRBD2. The receptor was derived from an adult who received the AZD1222 COVID-19 vaccine. The input for sequencing was peripheral blood, taken 28 days after the second AZD1222 dose. The CDR3 sequence is CASSYRASGRNEQFF. The CDR3 coding sequence is TGTGCCAGCAGTTACAGGGCTAGCGGGAGGAATGAGCAGTTCTTC.